The 16 T cell receptor beta chains listed next were all sequenced from one sample in a study of technical replicates of blood from a handful of donors. Only in-frame clones appear in the TCRdb table, and some are missing; sequencing was by immunoSEQ multiplex PCR. The table has approximately 70,000 clones, approximately 94% seen once; the top ten hold roughly 0.37%. The sequenced sample consisted of T cells isolated from PBMCs. The receptors derive from a human donor in good health.

This sequence joins TRBV4-3 and TRBJ1-1, with TRBD1 identical over 10 bases. This CDR3 has 15 amino acids. Germline CDR1 reads LGHNA; CDR2 reads YSLEER. J gave up 5 bases and V 0 bases, and 3 bases lay outside the gene matches. As DNA, the CDR3 is TGCGCCAGCAGCCAAGAGGACAGGGGGAAAACTGAAGCTTTCTTT. Encoded protein: CASSQEDRGKTEAFF.

The rearrangement joins TRBV11-1 to TRBJ1-2; D is uncertain. This CDR3 has 13 residues. V dropped 3 bases and J dropped 4 bases, with 9 bases sitting between them. The germline gives CDR1 SGHAT, CDR2 FQDESV (reference sequence). The CDR3 nucleotides are TGTGCCAGCAGCTTTGACGGAGCCTATGGCTACACCTTC. Its protein product is CASSFDGAYGYTF.

The chain combines TRBV7-2 with TRBJ1-5; 12 bases align to TRBD1. Losses at the gene ends were 5 bases for V and 11 bases for J; bases not matched to a gene: 16. CDR1 and CDR2 (germline): SGHTA, FQGNSA. The CDR3 has 17 amino acids. Here the CDR3 reads CASSLNAGTGGGGAQHF. DNA of the CDR3: TGTGCCAGCAGCCTCAACGCCGGGACAGGGGGCGGTGGAGCCCAGCATTTT.

The rearrangement uses TRBV11-3 and TRBJ2-1; unclear D gene. Per germline, CDR1 SGHNT and CDR2 YENEEA. V was shortened by 4 bases and J by 4 bases, with 8 bases between the two germline ends. The CDR3 runs to 13 residues. Written as DNA, the CDR3 is TGTGCCAGCAGCTCGAACTCGTACAATGAGCAGTTCTTC. This gives the protein CASSSNSYNEQFF.

The chain uses TRBV4-3 and TRBJ2-2; 9 bases line up with TRBD1. The V gene's germline CDR1 is LGHNA and CDR2 YSLEER. This CDR3 has 16 residues. V shed 1 base, J shed 7 bases, and the junction held 7 bases outside the gene matches. CDR3: CASSQVLTGGFGELFF. The CDR3 DNA follows: TGCGCCAGCAGCCAAGTTCTTACAGGGGGCTTCGGGGAGCTGTTTTTT.

V usage is TRBV28 and J usage is TRBJ1-1, with D perhaps matching TRBD1 (6 bases). This CDR3 is 14 amino acids long. CDR1 and CDR2 (germline): MDHEN, SYDVKM. V was clipped by 4 bases and J by 11 bases, with 20 bases between them. The CDR3 nucleotides read TGTGCCAGCAGTTCGGCAGGGGACACAGAGTACGCTTTCTTT. Amino acid sequence: CASSSAGDTEYAFF.

The J gene is TRBJ2-7, the V gene TRBV7-8; D is perhaps TRBD2 (6 bases). Trimming removed 5 bases from V and 7 bases from J, with 12 bases in between. This CDR3 spans 12 amino acids. Germline CDR1 reads SGHVS; CDR2 reads FQNEAQ. The DNA of the CDR3 is TGTGCCAGCAGCCTCGGGAGTTGGGAGCAGTACTTC. This sequence encodes CASSLGSWEQYF.

This rearrangement joins TRBV11-2 to TRBJ2-1; D is uncertain. This CDR3 has 15 residues. Germline V gene data show CDR1 as SGHAT and CDR2 as FQNNGV. Between the trimmed V and J ends, which lost 0 bases and 0 bases, there was a span of 6 bases. CDR3 coding DNA: TGTGCCAGCAGCTTAGAGTTCAGCTCCTACAATGAGCAGTTCTTC. Translated, it gives CASSLEFSSYNEQFF.

The rearrangement links TRBV27 to TRBJ1-4, with 7 bases fitting TRBD1. CDR1 is MNHEY and CDR2 is SMNVEV in the germline V gene (reference sequence). CDR3 length: 13 residues. Trimming took 7 bases from V and 6 from J; bases not matched to a gene: 5. The CDR3 here is CASKGGFYEKLFF. As DNA, the CDR3 is TGTGCCAGCAAAGGGGGCTTTTATGAAAAACTGTTTTTT. The whole variable domain, remainder taken from reference TRBV27 and TRBJ1-4, is EAQVTQNPRYLITVTGKKLTVTCSQNMNHEYMSWYRQDPGLGLRQIYYSMNVEVTDKGDVPEGYKVSRKEKRNFPLILESPSPNQTSLYFCASKGGFYEKLFFGSGTQLSVL.

This clone was observed a handful of times. The chain couples TRBV19 to TRBJ1-1; 10 nucleotides align to TRBD1. This CDR3 has 14 residues. Germline values: CDR1 LNHDA, CDR2 SQIVND (reference sequence). Germline trimming cut 5 bases from V and 5 bases from J; bases unmatched to any gene: 5. This CDR3 reads CASSDRGRETEAFF. Here the CDR3 DNA reads TGTGCCAGTAGTGACAGGGGGCGAGAAACTGAAGCTTTCTTT.

The chain joins TRBV19 to TRBJ1-1; the match to TRBD1 covers 9 bases. Germline V CDR1 and CDR2: LNHDA, SQIVND (reference sequence). The CDR3 is made up of 12 amino acids. V was pared by 5 bases and J by 11 bases, with 6 bases of the junction left unmatched. The CDR3, as DNA: TGTGCCAGTAGTTTGGACAGGGGTCGGGCTTTCTTT. Encoded protein: CASSLDRGRAFF. Full variable domain (missing parts from reference TRBV19 and TRBJ1-1): DGGITQSPKYLFRKEGQNVTLSCEQNLNHDAMYWYRQDPGQGLRLIYYSQIVNDFQKGDIAEGYSVSREKKESFPLTVTSAQKNPTAFYLCASSLDRGRAFFGQGTRLTVV.

CDR3 DNA sequence: TGCAGCGTCACAGGGGGCTCCTACAATGAGCAGTTCTTC. Protein: CSVTGGSYNEQFF. V and J are TRBV29-1 and TRBJ2-1; the match to TRBD1 covers 8 bases. Germline loops: CDR1 SQVTM, CDR2 ANQGSEA. After removal of 6 bases from V and 0 bases from J, the junction contained 1 base not matched to a gene. The CDR3 runs to 13 residues.

The chain employs TRBV9 and TRBJ1-2; 7 positions agree with TRBD1. Germline CDR1 is SGDLS and CDR2 is YYNGEE. The CDR3 runs to 16 residues. Trimming cost V 4 bases and J 2 bases; bases outside gene matches: 11. This chain's CDR3 is CASSLYPGQLNYGYTF. In DNA, the CDR3 is TGTGCCAGCAGCCTTTACCCGGGACAGCTCAACTATGGCTACACCTTC.

The chain is built from TRBV4-3 and TRBJ2-1, with 11 bases aligning to TRBD2. Germline trimming cut 8 bases from V and 7 bases from J; bases unmatched to any gene: 10. CDR3 size: 15 residues. Germline CDR1 reads LGHNA; CDR2 reads YSLEER. CDR3 bases: TGCGCCAGCGCTCCCGTAGCGGGAGGGCCAAATGAGCAGTTCTTC. Residues: CASAPVAGGPNEQFF.

The chain uses TRBV7-9 and TRBJ2-7; 7 bases match TRBD1. This CDR3 is 15 amino acids long. The V gene end was trimmed by 1 base and the J gene end by 3 bases; junction bases not matched to a gene: 6. Germline V CDR1 and CDR2: SEHNR, FQNEAQ (reference sequence). In DNA, the CDR3 is TGTGCCAGCAGCTTAGAGGACAGGCCTTTCTACGAGCAGTACTTC. As protein: CASSLEDRPFYEQYF.

The chain carries TRBV4-2 and TRBJ1-5, with D possibly TRBD1 on 5 matching bases. The V end was cut by 1 base, the J end by 7 bases, with 14 bases between. Looked up from germline, CDR1 is LGHNA and CDR2 is YNFKEQ. CDR3 length: 15 residues. CDR3 in amino acids: CASSQAGGAGQPQHF. Written as DNA, the CDR3 is TGTGCCAGCAGCCAAGCAGGAGGGGCAGGGCAGCCCCAGCATTTT.